Listed here are 18 T cell receptor beta chains from one sample, sequenced in a study of human T cells and chemical hapten exposure. As to time point: patch test 3, about 24 weeks after DPC sensitization. Treatment specified: therapeutic diphenylcyclopropenone sensitization with weekly scalp DPC. The authors extracted total RNA from unfractionated whole blood. In TCRdb, the RACE reads were re-called with MiXCR into one record per CDR3 protein. The sample lists fewer than 40,000 distinct CDR3 sequences, about an eighth occurring once. The source material was whole blood, sampled in connection with sensitization to the hapten diphenylcyclopropenone (DPC). The source of these receptors is a woman between 40 and 55 years old with alopecia areata. Some clones in this sample may be carry-over from other donors' samples.

The chain employs TRBV10-3 and TRBJ2-2; TRBD2 aligns across 9 bases. Germline CDR1 is ENHRY and CDR2 is SYGVKD. The CDR3 spans 17 residues. The ends lost 4 bases at V and 5 bases at J; junction bases unmatched: 11. The DNA of the CDR3 is TGTGCCATCAGTGGATCCGGGGGGACTAGCAGTACCGGGGAGCTGTTTTTT. As protein: CAISGSGGTSSTGELFF.

This rearrangement joins TRBV6-6 to TRBJ2-3; TRBD2 is a possible D gene (5 bases). The CDR3 is 13 residues long. V lost 4 bases and J lost 0, with 5 bases in between. Germline V gene data show CDR1 as MNHNY and CDR2 as SVGAGI (reference sequence). CDR3 residues: CASSWESTDTQYF. CDR3 in DNA: TGTGCCAGCAGTTGGGAGAGCACAGATACGCAGTATTTT.

The sample holds many counts of this clonotype. The rearrangement uses TRBV11-1 and TRBJ2-5; D ambiguous. Trimming cost V 0 bases and J 5 bases, with 10 bases left between them. Germline-derived CDR1 and CDR2 are SGHAT and FQDESV (reference sequence). This CDR3 region has 14 residues. CDR3 protein: CASSLAGVLETQYF. The CDR3 DNA sequence: TGTGCCAGCAGCTTAGCAGGAGTATTGGAGACCCAGTACTTC.

The J gene is TRBJ2-6, the V gene TRBV28; D is tentatively TRBD1 or TRBD2 (5 bases each). The CDR3 is made up of 16 amino acids. CDR1 is MDHEN, CDR2 SYDVKM, per germline. The germline V and J ends were trimmed by 7 bases and 3 bases, with 16 bases remaining between them. Written as DNA, the CDR3 is TGTGCCAGCATTGGGAGACAGTCGTTTGGGGCCAACGTCCTGACTTTC. Translated, it gives CASIGRQSFGANVLTF.

The sample holds a few counts of this clonotype. The chain uses TRBV28 and TRBJ1-4, with 9 nucleotides matching TRBD1. The germline gives CDR1 MDHEN, CDR2 SYDVKM. V was pared by 3 bases and J by 8 bases, with 7 bases of the junction left unmatched. The CDR3 contains 15 residues. The DNA for the CDR3 is TGTGCCAGCAGTTTTTACCGGGACAGGGAAGAAAAACTGTTTTTT. Translating gives CASSFYRDREEKLFF.

This clonotype was found a few times. The chain couples TRBV9 to TRBJ1-6; no clear D. The CDR3 covers 14 residues. Trimming removed 0 bases at V and 7 bases at J, with 8 bases between. Germline V CDR1 and CDR2: SGDLS, YYNGEE. This CDR3 is CASSVEDGNSPLHF. The CDR3 nucleotides are TGTGCCAGCAGCGTAGAGGACGGAAATTCACCCCTCCACTTT.

This clonotype appeared once. V is TRBV9 and J is TRBJ2-3; perhaps TRBD1 as D (5 bases). Germline loops: CDR1 SGDLS, CDR2 YYNGEE. V dropped 0 bases and J dropped 4 bases, with 18 bases sitting between them. The CDR3 covers 17 residues. The CDR3, as DNA: TGTGCCAGCAGCGTAGAGAGAAGCTTAGAAGGGGCAGATACGCAGTATTTT. It encodes CASSVERSLEGADTQYF.

This clonotype turned up a few times. The chain employs TRBV29-1 and TRBJ2-1; the D gene is possibly TRBD2 (6 bases). The CDR3 contains 13 residues. Germline V gene data show CDR1 as SQVTM and CDR2 as ANQGSEA. Trimming took 8 bases from V and 2 from J, leaving 13 bases between them. The CDR3 reads CSPGSRTYNEQFF. The CDR3 DNA reads TGCAGCCCCGGGAGCCGAACCTACAATGAGCAGTTCTTC.

This clonotype was counted a few times. The V call is TRBV5-1, the J call TRBJ2-5; D may be TRBD2 (6 bases). The V gene's germline CDR1 is SGHRS and CDR2 YFSETQ. Trimming shortened V by 0 bases and J by 2 bases, and 11 bases separated the two germline ends. The CDR3 sequence is 15 residues long. Here the CDR3 DNA reads TGCGCCAGCAGCTTGGGAGGGACTCGGCAAGAGACCCAGTACTTC. It encodes CASSLGGTRQETQYF.

This clonotype appeared many times. The chain joins TRBV3-1 to TRBJ2-6; 7 bases map to TRBD1. The trim removed 4 bases at V and 9 bases at J, leaving 9 bases unmatched. Germline V gene sequence: CDR1 LGHDT, CDR2 YNNKEL (reference sequence). The CDR3 loop spans 15 amino acids. The CDR3 is CASSLRQGRVNVLTF. CDR3 bases: TGTGCCAGCAGCCTACGACAGGGAAGGGTCAACGTCCTGACTTTC.

This clonotype was observed many times. The rearrangement uses TRBV5-1 and TRBJ2-6; D is unclear. The CDR3 runs to 16 residues. V lost 0 bases, J lost 3 bases, and 10 bases lay in between. Germline lookup yields CDR1 SGHRS and CDR2 YFSETQ. The CDR3 region has the DNA TGCGCCAGCAGCTTGGAGCCCCGGGTTGGGGCCAACGTCCTGACTTTC. It is translated as CASSLEPRVGANVLTF.

The table lists this clonotype with a few counts. The genes are TRBV28 and TRBJ2-1, with D perhaps TRBD2 (7 bases). Deletions cut 7 bases from V and 7 bases from J, with 17 bases between. Per the germline V gene, CDR1 is MDHEN and CDR2 is SYDVKM. This CDR3 is built from 14 residues. The CDR3 nucleotides are TGTGCCAGCAACCTGGGGGGGGCTGTAAATGAGCAGTTCTTC. Protein product: CASNLGGAVNEQFF. Complete variable domain (other parts from reference TRBV28 and TRBJ2-1): DVKVTQSSRYLVKRTGEKVFLECVQDMDHENMFWYRQDPGLGLRLIYFSYDVKMKEKGDIPEGYSVSREKKERFSLILESASTNQTSMYLCASNLGGAVNEQFFGPGTRLTVL.

This clonotype was seen repeatedly, ten times or more. The rearrangement uses TRBV10-2 and TRBJ1-5, with 10 bases aligning to TRBD1. V was pared by 3 bases and J by 5 bases, with 4 bases of the junction left unmatched. This CDR3 comprises 15 residues. CDR1 WSHSY and CDR2 SAAADI come from the germline V gene. CDR3 amino acids: CASSDQGQGYQPQHF. The CDR3 DNA follows: TGCGCCAGCAGTGACCAGGGACAGGGGTATCAGCCCCAGCATTTT.

This clonotype was found a few times. The rearrangement links TRBV27 to TRBJ1-1; D is unresolved. V lost 5 bases, J lost 7 bases, and 11 bases lay in between. The CDR3 runs to 12 residues. Germline V lookup: CDR1 MNHEY, CDR2 SMNVEV (reference sequence). The DNA of the CDR3 is TGTGCCAGCAGTACCTCCTTCGGTGAAGCTTTCTTT. Translation: CASSTSFGEAFF.

The J gene is TRBJ2-7, the V gene TRBV6-6; maybe TRBD2 (5 bases). Germline CDR1 MNHNY, CDR2 SVGAGI (reference sequence). V lost 2 bases to trimming and J lost 7 bases, with 9 bases between them. There are 12 residues in the CDR3. The chain's CDR3 is CASSYAGGEQYF. CDR3 DNA sequence: TGTGCCAGCAGTTACGCGGGTGGGGAGCAGTACTTC.

This clonotype was observed a handful of times. The CDR3 does not end in the conserved phenylalanine or tryptophan, so this is likely a read error. The chain recombines TRBV11-2 with TRBJ2-7; D is unclear. The CDR3 sequence is 12 residues long. Trimming stripped 4 bases from V and 1 base from J, with 5 bases between. Germline CDR1 is SGHAT and CDR2 is FQNNGV. The CDR3 DNA is TGTGCCAGCAGCTCCCTGTCCTACGAGCAGTACTTA. Encoded protein: CASSSLSYEQYL.

The V and J genes are TRBV4-2 and TRBJ2-5; D remains ambiguous. The CDR3 has 15 amino acids. Germline V gene lookup returns CDR1 LGHNA and CDR2 YNFKEQ. Trimming cost V 0 bases and J 0 bases, with 8 bases left between them. CDR3 sequence reads: CASSQDQAYQETQYF. As DNA, the CDR3 is TGTGCCAGCAGCCAAGATCAGGCGTACCAAGAGACCCAGTACTTC.

Ten or more counts support this clonotype. V usage is TRBV20-1 and J usage is TRBJ1-1; TRBD1 agrees at 7 bases. V was pared by 3 bases and J by 0 bases, with 4 bases of the junction left unmatched. This CDR3 is 14 amino acids long. From germline, CDR1 is DFQATT and CDR2 SNEGSKA (reference sequence). The CDR3 DNA reads as TGCAGTGCTAGGACAGGGATTATGAACACTGAAGCTTTCTTT. Translated: CSARTGIMNTEAFF.